The TCR beta chain described here comes from a study of cytomegalovirus exposure and HLA in healthy donors (dated by TCRdb to 2016 to 2017). Regarding the study in general: An earlier analysis of fewer than 750 of the donors reported 250 to 350 Gb of sequence data and roughly 120 million unique TCR beta sequences obtained from about 179 million T cells. About 320 gigabases of sequencing data and tens of millions of unique TCR sequences were included in an early release covering about 700 HLA-typed donors. Among the roughly 400 genotyped donors, approximately 81% belonged to the genetic ancestry cluster associated with self-reported Caucasian donors. The study was designed to test whether signatures of past pathogen exposure could be identified by cataloging public T cell receptors. The study profiled the T cell repertoires of hundreds of subjects by immunosequencing and related them to cytomegalovirus serostatus. A separate validation cohort of roughly 130 different subjects was used in addition to the approximately 700-subject first cohort. To predict cytomegalovirus infection status, the study combined high-throughput TCR immunosequencing, statistical association of individual TCRs with disease status, and machine learning. In a later analysis, previously published TCR beta repertoires from roughly 710 donors were re-analyzed and high-resolution HLA genotyping was added so that TCR occurrence patterns could be studied. The later analysis used no new phenotypic data to find candidate immune exposures, relying instead on TCR beta sequences and their occurrence across donors. In an earlier analysis of 550 to 700 of the donors, high-throughput TCR beta sequencing was used to judge whether each TCR beta V gene segment behaved as functional or pseudogenic. Donor age, sex, ethnicity and CMV serostatus were compiled together with the repertoire data. A later genetic analysis took genome-wide SNP genotypes for about 55% of the 666 donors and used that subset as a discovery cohort. All discovery cohort repertoires had been generated using a single sequencing platform. Class I and class II HLA loci were covered by the typing at four-digit resolution. The number of typed donors differed by locus: roughly 629-640 for A, B, C, DRB1 and DQB1; 500 to 550 for DQA1; some 590 for DPA1; and 400 to 480 for DPB1. Because of strong linkage in the cohort, roughly five DR-DQ haplotypes were treated as single units for association and clustering. Among about 370 genotyped donors of the cohort, an average of approximately 240,000 unique TCR beta nucleotide sequences was sequenced per donor, of which about 19% were non-productive. Overall study results and their limits: A total of 150 to 200 TCR beta chains were listed by the study as associated with cytomegalovirus. The authors suggested that the approach could potentially be generalized to other disease states and immunological phenotypes. A further reported finding was that TCR beta sequences accurately predicted the HLA-A and HLA-B alleles for most subjects in the first cohort. While some public TCRs were present in many individuals, most TCR sequences turned up only very rarely across donors. Presence/absence analyses assumed roughly uniform sequencing depth across donors, an assumption that may not hold. In both the original and validation cohorts, the classifier was reported to diagnose cytomegalovirus status with high specificity and sensitivity. An association between a missense DCLRE1C variant and V-gene and J-gene trimming of TCR beta chains was found in a later genetic analysis and replicated in an independent cohort. The 87-base-pair reads could not distinguish some IMGT-functional V segments, including TRBV6-2 and TRBV6-3, so those segments were excluded. A group of highly shared sequence variants was considered likely to be a technical artifact of the sequencing pipeline. A later analysis found that TCR association rates varied across HLA loci, with DRB1 alleles showing the most associated TCRs and HLA-C alleles the fewest. A later genetic analysis reported fewer N-insertions in productive TCRs among donors in an Asian-associated ancestry cluster than the roughly 690-donor mean. This cohort had only TCR beta chains sequenced, and the lack of alpha or paired-chain data limited which features could be detected. Because counts were too low, approximately 18 rarely observed V segments, including chromosome 9 orphons, were excluded from the earlier analysis of 587 of the donors. Broadly in line with IMGT annotations, most TCR beta V segments showed up in productive rearrangements about 90% or about 30% of the time in an earlier analysis of under 700 of the donors. At a false discovery rate of 0.05, a later analysis linked roughly 17,000 TCR beta sequences to specific HLA alleles. When HLA alleles, especially DR and DQ, strongly co-occurred, TCR associations were difficult to assign to individual alleles. For the cohort, immune exposure information was limited to CMV serostatus. Because some donors lacked HLA typing at each locus, the association tests relied only on the typed subset. In a later analysis, HLA-associated TCR beta chains were found to be more clonally expanded and to have lower generation probabilities than equally common non-associated chains. Several of the top co-occurrence clusters appeared to be linked to parvovirus B19, influenza, CMV and Epstein-Barr virus, according to a later analysis. Three of the identified cytomegalovirus-associated TCR beta chains were confirmed in vitro to be specific for cytomegalovirus antigens. Correlated functional status among segregating V segments might be attributable to linkage disequilibrium, but an unknown experimental factor could not be ruled out. Most CMV-associated TCR beta chains appeared to be HLA-restricted in a later analysis, and the HLA associations seemed to be driven largely by CMV exposure.

Library creation used the immunoSEQ multiplex PCR assay. For the multiplex PCR, a mixture combining 60 forward primers for TCR Vbeta segments and 13 reverse primers for TCR Jbeta segments was used. A multiplex PCR assay on genomic DNA amplified the CDR3 region of rearranged TCR beta genes. Amplified TCR beta libraries were sequenced as 87-base-pair reads on the Illumina HiSeq System. As for the original processing: Across the roughly 600 repertoires, a later analysis counted tens of millions of unique TCR beta chains, approximately 12 million of which were shared by at least two donors. Raw reads were error-corrected and collapsed into unique sequences with a nearest-neighbor algorithm that merged closely related sequences to remove PCR and sequencing errors. To assign V, D and J gene segments, CDR3 sequences were aligned to IMGT reference sequences. For a sequence to be retained, at least a six-nucleotide match to both a V gene segment and a J gene segment was required. Rearrangements were called productive when the CDR3 lacked stop codons and stayed in frame with V and J; all others were non-productive. Following IMGT convention, CDR3 was defined as the stretch from the second conserved V-encoded cysteine up to the conserved J-encoded phenylalanine. In an earlier analysis of some 550 of the donors, sequences lacking an unambiguous match to a single V gene segment were excluded. An earlier analysis of several hundred of the donors called V segments functional above 56.7% productive rearrangements and segregating when the between-donor standard deviation exceeded 5%. A statistical classification framework was built to diagnose cytomegalovirus status from the catalog of TCR beta chain sequences. A later analysis assigned V and J genes by comparing TCR nucleotide sequences with IMGT/GENE-DB human TR gene sequences. The TCRdist pipeline was used in a later analysis to assign CDR3 sequences and most-parsimonious VDJ recombination scenarios. In a later analysis, every TCR beta chain was defined by the combination of its CDR3 amino acid sequence and its V-gene family, and reads without a unique V-gene family were dropped. To address suspected cross-contamination and a sequencing artifact, a later analysis removed approximately 590 highly shared, low-generation-probability nucleotide sequences. In a later analysis, a clonal expansion index for each public chain was calculated from normalized within-repertoire ranks of inferred template counts. A later analysis computed generation probabilities with a VDJ recombination model fitted to out-of-frame rearrangements, and checked the results against IGoR. Hypergeometric tests were used in a later analysis to score TCR-TCR, TCR-HLA and TCR-CMV co-occurrence, with a repertoire-size bias correction applied to the TCR pairs. To estimate false discovery rates, a later analysis permuted the HLA or CMV assignments 20 times. In a later analysis, co-occurring TCRs were grouped with DBSCAN, and TCRdist sequence similarity was added when clustering was performed within HLA-allele-positive subsets. Repertoires with fewer than 30,000 or more than 120,000 public chains, plus five repertoires with anomalous nucleotide sharing, were excluded from co-occurrence clustering. The table was pulled from immuneACCESS by TCRdb, which kept in-frame rearrangements only. Such tables lose some clones; where checked, under half of the loss comes from unresolved V genes, and the rest has no known cause. V and J calls and clone size follow that table, whereas D and trimming were derived from the DNA. Counted in this sample were around 100,000 clones; 83% of them appeared once. Clones ranked in the top ten supply just over 2.5% of the sample.

Regarding this clone: What antigen it recognizes has not been identified. No much larger clone exists at a distance of one base, and base qualities are not known.

V loses 5 bases of germline sequence and J loses 4 bases, and the interval between the two ends is 5 bases. The CDR3, cysteine through phenylalanine, is 11 amino acids long. The sequence is cut down to CDR3 DNA, 33 bases in frame from base 1. CDR1 and CDR2 are read off the germline V gene (reference sequence) as SEHNR and FQNEAQ. The cohort comprised hundreds of healthy bone marrow donors. At the time of sampling, every cohort member was nominally healthy, though immune exposures that went unrecorded were likely present. The donor tested CMV seronegative and was one of the 352 seronegative cohort members. Each donor provided a peripheral blood sample, and peripheral blood mononuclear cells were used for TCR beta sequencing. Genomic DNA extraction from the blood cell samples was performed with the Qiagen DNeasy Blood Extraction Kit.

Recombination linked TRBV7-9 to TRBJ1-1; no D segment can be confidently identified. The receptor comes from a middle-aged man in good health and CMV-seronegative. The specimen was PBMCs. The CDR3: CASSQSTEAFF. Here is the DNA: TGTGCCAGCAGCCAGTCCACTGAAGCTTTCTTT.